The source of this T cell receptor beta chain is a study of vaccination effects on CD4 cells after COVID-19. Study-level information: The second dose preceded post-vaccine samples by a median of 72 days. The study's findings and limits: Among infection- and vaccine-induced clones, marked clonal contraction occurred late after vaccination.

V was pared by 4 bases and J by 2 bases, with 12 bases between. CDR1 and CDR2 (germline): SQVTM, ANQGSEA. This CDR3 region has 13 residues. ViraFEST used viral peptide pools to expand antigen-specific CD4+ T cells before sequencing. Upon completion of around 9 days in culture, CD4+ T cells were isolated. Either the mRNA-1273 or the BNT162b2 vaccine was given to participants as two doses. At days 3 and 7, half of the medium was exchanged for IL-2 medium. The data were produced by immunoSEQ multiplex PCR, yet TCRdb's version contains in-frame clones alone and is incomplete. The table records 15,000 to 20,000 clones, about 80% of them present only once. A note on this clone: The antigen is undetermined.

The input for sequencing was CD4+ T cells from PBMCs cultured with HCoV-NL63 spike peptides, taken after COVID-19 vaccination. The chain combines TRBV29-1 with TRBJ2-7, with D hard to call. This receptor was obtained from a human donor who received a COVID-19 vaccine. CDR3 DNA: TGCAGCGTTGGTTTTGGGGATACCTACGAGCAGTACTTC. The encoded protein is CSVGFGDTYEQYF.